These T cell receptor beta chains were read from a single sample in a study of blood T cells in healthy people across ages. TCRdb fed the 5' RACE reads into MiXCR, producing one record per CDR3 protein. Of around 1.7 million distinct CDR3 sequences listed, 25% to 30% are singletons. Sequenced material: blood. The receptors stem from a young woman in good health. Both conserved end residues are part of each CDR3. D genes are given only for firm matches. Clone sizes are given selectively: once, few, many, or a class where the clone is expanded.

j_gene,len,abundance,v_gene,d_gene,CDR3aa,CDR3nt
TRBJ2-1,16,many,TRBV5-1,TRBD2,CASSLETSGGRDEQFF,TGCGCCAGCAGCCTGGAGACTAGCGGGGGACGGGATGAGCAGTTCTTC
TRBJ2-5,14,-,TRBV7-9,TRBD2,CASSLGGTSPEQYF,TGTGCCAGCAGCTTGGGGGGGACTAGCCCAGAGCAGTACTTC
TRBJ2-1,16,-,TRBV5-1,-,CASSLGPSAVYNEQFF,TGCGCCAGCAGCCTCGGTCCTAGCGCGGTCTACAATGAGCAGTTCTTC
TRBJ1-1,14,few,TRBV5-1,TRBD1,CASSSHRGQAEAFF,TGCGCCAGCAGCTCCCATCGGGGACAGGCGGAAGCTTTCTTT
TRBJ1-2,14,few,TRBV9,-,CASSAYLEPYGYTF,TGTGCCAGCAGCGCATACTTGGAGCCCTATGGCTACACCTTC
TRBJ2-5,16,-,TRBV12-3/TRBV12-4,-,CASSSGQPGHQETQYF,TGTGCCAGCAGTTCCGGACAGCCTGGGCACCAAGAGACCCAGTACTTC
TRBJ2-3,15,few,TRBV10-1,-,CASSEAQGGTDTQYF,TGCGCCAGCAGTGAGGCCCAGGGAGGAACAGATACGCAGTATTTT
TRBJ2-7,14,few,TRBV12-3/TRBV12-4,-,CAGSLGSYGREQYF,TGTGCCGGCAGTTTGGGGTCCTATGGGCGCGAGCAGTACTTC
TRBJ1-2,15,-,TRBV5-1,-,CASSLEGNGELPFTF,TGCGCCAGCAGCTTGGAGGGAAACGGGGAGCTCCCCTTCACCTTC
TRBJ2-5,15,-,TRBV7-9,TRBD1,CASSPQGAGRETQYF,TGTGCCAGCAGCCCCCAGGGGGCTGGGCGGGAGACCCAGTACTTC
TRBJ1-1,14,-,TRBV29-1,-,CSVGLGGMNTEAFF,TGCAGCGTTGGGCTGGGTGGGATGAACACTGAAGCTTTCTTT
TRBJ2-7,14,many,TRBV5-1,-,CASSLIPGAYEQYF,TGCGCCAGCAGCTTGATCCCGGGAGCCTACGAGCAGTACTTC
TRBJ1-5,14,few,TRBV9,TRBD1,CASSSDRGPQPQHF,TGTGCCAGCAGCTCCGACAGGGGTCCTCAGCCCCAGCATTTT
TRBJ2-5,14,-,TRBV20-1,-,CSARPGDGNNEQYF,TGCAGTGCTAGGCCGGGAGATGGCAACAATGAGCAGTACTTC
TRBJ2-5,18,few,TRBV27,TRBD2,CASSSLAGGRRCQETQYF,TGTGCCAGCAGTTCGCTAGCGGGGGGCCGAAGATGCCAAGAGACCCAGTACTTC
TRBJ1-6,14,-,TRBV19,TRBD1,CASSTRTGESPLHF,TGTGCCAGTAGTACCCGGACAGGGGAATCACCCCTCCACTTT
TRBJ2-7,14,-,TRBV5-1,-,CASSLGLRDYEQYF,TGCGCCAGCAGCTTGGGGCTGAGAGACTACGAGCAGTACTTC
TRBJ2-1,14,-,TRBV6-2/TRBV6-3,-,CAGGPSWLLDEQFF,TGTGCCGGCGGGCCGTCTTGGCTATTGGATGAGCAGTTCTTC
TRBJ2-1,13,-,TRBV2,TRBD2,CARRLAGVETQFF,TGTGCCAGGAGACTAGCGGGGGTAGAGACCCAGTTCTTC
TRBJ2-5,15,few,TRBV2,TRBD2,CASRSTSGEGGTQYF,TGTGCCAGCAGATCGACTAGCGGGGAAGGGGGGACCCAGTACTTC
TRBJ2-1,17,-,TRBV9,TRBD2,CASSQMSGGSSYNEQFF,TGTGCCAGCAGCCAAATGAGCGGGGGGAGCTCCTACAATGAGCAGTTCTTC
TRBJ2-7,14,few,TRBV14,-,CASSQYLDSYEQYF,TGTGCCAGCAGCCAATACCTTGACAGCTACGAGCAGTACTTC
TRBJ2-7,15,-,TRBV6-2/TRBV6-3,TRBD2,CASSSSRGGLYEQYF,TGTGCCAGCAGTTCCTCGCGGGGGGGCCTTTACGAGCAGTACTTC
TRBJ2-7,15,many,TRBV20-1,TRBD2,CSARDPSSGTYEQYF,TGCAGTGCTAGAGATCCGTCTAGCGGAACCTACGAGCAGTACTTC
TRBJ2-7,11,many,TRBV7-2,-,CASTFAGEQYF,TGTGCCAGCACCTTTGCGGGAGAGCAGTACTTC
TRBJ2-3,18,few,TRBV6-5,TRBD2,CASSYSIGSGGATDTQYF,TGTGCCAGCAGTTACTCGATTGGGAGCGGGGGGGCAACAGATACGCAGTATTTT
TRBJ2-1,14,few,TRBV7-2,-,CASSLFEEAGEQFF,TGTGCCAGCAGCTTATTTGAGGAAGCGGGTGAGCAGTTCTTC
TRBJ2-1,14,few,TRBV19,TRBD2,CASSRLAAANEQFF,TGTGCCAGTAGCCGACTAGCCGCAGCCAATGAGCAGTTCTTC
TRBJ1-1,12,few,TRBV19,-,CASIEGWTEAFF,TGTGCCAGTATCGAGGGATGGACTGAAGCTTTCTTT
TRBJ2-5,13,few,TRBV18,-,CASSPTERETQYF,TGTGCCAGCTCACCGACAGAACGGGAGACCCAGTACTTC
TRBJ2-7,14,few,TRBV5-1,-,CASSLVDYHYEQYF,TGCGCCAGCAGCTTGGTGGACTACCACTACGAGCAGTACTTC
TRBJ2-7,17,many,TRBV12-3/TRBV12-4,TRBD2,CASSLARGGPSSYEQYF,TGTGCCAGCAGTTTAGCGAGGGGAGGGCCAAGCTCCTACGAGCAGTACTTC
TRBJ2-6,17,few,TRBV7-2,-,CASSLEVRGAGANVLTF,TGTGCCAGCAGCTTAGAGGTCAGGGGCGCTGGGGCCAACGTCCTGACTTTC
TRBJ2-3,12,-,TRBV7-9,TRBD1,CASSSEQGTQYF,TGTGCCAGCAGCTCCGAACAGGGGACGCAGTATTTT
TRBJ2-1,14,few,TRBV30,TRBD2,CAWREPGGYNEQFF,TGTGCCTGGAGAGAACCGGGGGGGTACAATGAGCAGTTCTTC
TRBJ2-7,15,few,TRBV2,-,CASSDLGASLYEQYF,TGTGCCAGCAGTGACTTAGGGGCTAGCCTCTACGAGCAGTACTTC
TRBJ2-3,15,-,TRBV5-6,-,CASSSVVVGTDTQYF,TGTGCCAGCAGTTCGGTGGTGGTCGGCACAGATACGCAGTATTTT
TRBJ2-3,17,-,TRBV18,TRBD2,CASSRGLAGGPTDTQYF,TGTGCCAGCTCACGAGGACTAGCGGGAGGACCAACAGATACGCAGTATTTT
TRBJ2-5,13,few,TRBV7-2,-,CASASDRRETQYF,TGTGCCAGCGCGTCCGACCGGCGGGAGACCCAGTACTTC
TRBJ2-6,15,-,TRBV30,-,CAYPRTGSGANVLTF,TGTGCCTATCCTCGGACGGGCTCTGGGGCCAACGTCCTGACTTTC
TRBJ2-1,16,few,TRBV7-3,-,CASSNSSGTGSGEQFF,TGTGCCAGCAGCAACTCTAGCGGGACAGGCTCGGGCGAGCAGTTCTTC
TRBJ2-5,17,-,TRBV5-1,TRBD2,CASSLAAGGGYQETQYF,TGCGCCAGCAGCTTGGCCGCCGGGGGGGGGTACCAAGAGACCCAGTACTTC
TRBJ2-7,15,many,TRBV10-3,TRBD2,CAIRALAGGPYEQYF,TGTGCCATCAGGGCCCTGGCGGGGGGACCCTACGAGCAGTACTTC
TRBJ2-7,16,-,TRBV7-2,TRBD1,CASSSRDRVTLGEQYF,TGTGCCAGCAGCTCGAGGGACAGGGTGACCCTCGGCGAGCAGTACTTC
TRBJ1-2,13,many,TRBV20-1,TRBD1,CSAGDRTNYGYTF,TGCAGTGCTGGGGACAGAACTAACTATGGCTACACCTTC
TRBJ1-1,13,many,TRBV6-1,-,CASRRQVNTEAFF,TGTGCCAGCAGGCGACAGGTGAACACTGAAGCTTTCTTT
TRBJ1-2,12,-,TRBV2,-,CASREDGYGYTF,TGTGCCAGCAGAGAGGACGGCTATGGCTACACCTTC
TRBJ1-1,16,few,TRBV20-1,-,CSATPRVTVLNTEAFF,TGCAGTGCCACGCCGAGGGTAACGGTGTTGAACACTGAAGCTTTCTTT
TRBJ2-3,16,-,TRBV3-1,-,CASSQVSGGRGDTQYF,TGTGCCAGCAGCCAAGTATCCGGGGGCAGAGGGGATACGCAGTATTTT
TRBJ2-3,14,many,TRBV29-1,TRBD2,CSVEVAGAVDTQYF,TGCAGCGTTGAAGTTGCGGGAGCGGTAGATACGCAGTATTTT
TRBJ2-5,14,few,TRBV10-3,TRBD1,CVISETGGAETQYF,TGTGTCATCAGTGAGACAGGGGGCGCCGAGACCCAGTACTTC
TRBJ2-3,14,few,TRBV3-1,-,CASSQVHSTDTQYF,TGTGCCAGCAGCCAAGTGCACAGCACAGATACGCAGTATTTT
TRBJ2-3,12,few,TRBV28,-,CASRPPLDAQYF,TGTGCCAGCAGACCCCCTCTAGATGCGCAGTATTTT
TRBJ2-1,16,many,TRBV29-1,TRBD1,CSVITGGQSSYNEQFF,TGCAGCGTTATTACAGGGGGCCAAAGCTCCTACAATGAGCAGTTCTTC